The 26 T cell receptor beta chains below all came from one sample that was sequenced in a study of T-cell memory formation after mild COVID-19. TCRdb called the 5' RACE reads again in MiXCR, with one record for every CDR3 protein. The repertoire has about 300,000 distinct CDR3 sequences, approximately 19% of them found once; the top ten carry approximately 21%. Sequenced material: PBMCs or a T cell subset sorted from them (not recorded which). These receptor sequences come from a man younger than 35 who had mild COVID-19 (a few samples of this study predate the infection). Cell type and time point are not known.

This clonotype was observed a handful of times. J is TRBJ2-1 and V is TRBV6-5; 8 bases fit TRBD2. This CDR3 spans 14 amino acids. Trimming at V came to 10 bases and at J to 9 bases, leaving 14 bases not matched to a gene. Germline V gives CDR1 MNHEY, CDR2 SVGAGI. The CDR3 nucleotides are TGTGCCACTCAGAGGACTAGCAGGTTCGGTGAGCAGTTCTTC. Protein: CATQRTSRFGEQFF.

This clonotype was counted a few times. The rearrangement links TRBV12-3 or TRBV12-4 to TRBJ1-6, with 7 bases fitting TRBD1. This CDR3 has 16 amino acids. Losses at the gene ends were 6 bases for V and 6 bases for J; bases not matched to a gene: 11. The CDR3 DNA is TGTGCCAGCAGGAAAAGGTCCGGGACAGCTAATTCACCCCTCCACTTT. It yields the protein CASRKRSGTANSPLHF.

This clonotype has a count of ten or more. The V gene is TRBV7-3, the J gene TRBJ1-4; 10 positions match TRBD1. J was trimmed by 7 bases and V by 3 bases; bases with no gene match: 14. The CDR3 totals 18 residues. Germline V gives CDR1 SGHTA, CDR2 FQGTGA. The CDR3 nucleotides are TGTGCCAGCAGCTTTGGCGGGACAGGGGTTCCGCCTGGTGAAAAACTGTTTTTT. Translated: CASSFGGTGVPPGEKLFF.

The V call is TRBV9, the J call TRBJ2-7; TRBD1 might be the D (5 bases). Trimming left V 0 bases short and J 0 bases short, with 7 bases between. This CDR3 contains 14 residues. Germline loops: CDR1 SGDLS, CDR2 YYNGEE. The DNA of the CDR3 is TGTGCCAGCAGCGTAGAGGACACCTCCTACGAGCAGTACTTC. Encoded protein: CASSVEDTSYEQYF.

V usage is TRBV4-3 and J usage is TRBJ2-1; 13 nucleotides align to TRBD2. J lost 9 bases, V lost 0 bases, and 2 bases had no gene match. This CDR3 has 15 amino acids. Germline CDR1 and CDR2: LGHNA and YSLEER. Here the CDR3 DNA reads TGCGCCAGCAGCCAAGATGGACTAGCGGGGGTTGAGCAGTTCTTC. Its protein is CASSQDGLAGVEQFF.

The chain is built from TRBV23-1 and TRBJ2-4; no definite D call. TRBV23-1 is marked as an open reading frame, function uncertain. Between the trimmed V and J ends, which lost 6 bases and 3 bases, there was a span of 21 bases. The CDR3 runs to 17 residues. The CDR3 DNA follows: TGCGCCAGCAGACCACCGGGCCCCTCTATAAGCAAAAACATTCAGTACTTC. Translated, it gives CASRPPGPSISKNIQYF.

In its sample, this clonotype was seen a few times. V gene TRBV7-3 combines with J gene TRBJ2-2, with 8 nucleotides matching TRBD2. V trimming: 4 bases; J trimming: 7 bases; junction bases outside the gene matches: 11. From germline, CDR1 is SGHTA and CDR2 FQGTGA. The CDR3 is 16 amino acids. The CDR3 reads CASSSSGGPIVGELFF. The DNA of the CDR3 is TGTGCCAGCAGCTCTTCGGGGGGGCCGATCGTCGGGGAGCTGTTTTTT.

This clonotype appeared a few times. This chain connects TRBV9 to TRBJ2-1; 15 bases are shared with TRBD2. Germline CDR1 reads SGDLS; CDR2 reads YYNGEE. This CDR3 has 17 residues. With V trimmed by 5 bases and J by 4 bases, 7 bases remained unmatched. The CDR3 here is CASSWTSGGAPYNEQFF. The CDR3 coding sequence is TGTGCCAGCAGTTGGACTAGCGGGGGGGCTCCATACAATGAGCAGTTCTTC.

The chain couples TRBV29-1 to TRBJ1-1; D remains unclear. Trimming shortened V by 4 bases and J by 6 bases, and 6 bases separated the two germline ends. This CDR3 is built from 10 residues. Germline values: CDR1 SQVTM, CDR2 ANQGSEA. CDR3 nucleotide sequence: TGCAGCGTTGTTGGGGCTGAAGCTTTCTTT. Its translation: CSVVGAEAFF. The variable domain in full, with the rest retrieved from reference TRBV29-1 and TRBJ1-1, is SAVISQKPSRDICQRGTSLTIQCQVDSQVTMMFWYRQQPGQSLTLIATANQGSEATYESGFVIDKFPISRPNLTFSTLTVSNMSPEDSSIYLCSVVGAEAFFGQGTRLTVV.

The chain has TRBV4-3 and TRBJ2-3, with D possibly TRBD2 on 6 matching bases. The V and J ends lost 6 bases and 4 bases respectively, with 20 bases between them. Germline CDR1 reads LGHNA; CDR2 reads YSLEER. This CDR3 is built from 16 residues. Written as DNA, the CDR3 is TGCGCCAGCAGGAAAAGGGCGGCGTCTAGCGCAGATACGCAGTATTTT. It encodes CASRKRAASSADTQYF.

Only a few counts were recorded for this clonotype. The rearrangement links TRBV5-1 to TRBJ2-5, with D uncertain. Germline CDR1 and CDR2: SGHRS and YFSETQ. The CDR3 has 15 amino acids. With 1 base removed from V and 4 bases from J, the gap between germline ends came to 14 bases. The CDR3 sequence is CASSLSSVEGETQYF. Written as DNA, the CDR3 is TGCGCCAGCAGCTTGTCGTCTGTTGAAGGAGAGACCCAGTACTTC.

The chain's CDR3 is CASSFGGDFWTDTQYF. CDR3 in DNA: TGTGCCAGCAGCTTCGGAGGGGACTTCTGGACAGATACGCAGTATTTT. The rearrangement uses TRBV5-6 and TRBJ2-3, with TRBD2 as a possible D gene (6 bases). The germline V gene encodes CDR1 SGHDT and CDR2 YYEEEE. V lost 2 bases, J lost 3 bases, and 16 bases lay in between. The CDR3 runs to 16 residues.

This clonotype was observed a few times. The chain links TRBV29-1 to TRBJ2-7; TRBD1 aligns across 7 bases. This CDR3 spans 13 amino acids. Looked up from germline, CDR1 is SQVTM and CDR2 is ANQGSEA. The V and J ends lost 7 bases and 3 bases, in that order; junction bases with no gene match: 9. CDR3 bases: TGCAGCGCCACCCGGGACAGATTCTACGAGCAGTACTTC. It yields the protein CSATRDRFYEQYF.

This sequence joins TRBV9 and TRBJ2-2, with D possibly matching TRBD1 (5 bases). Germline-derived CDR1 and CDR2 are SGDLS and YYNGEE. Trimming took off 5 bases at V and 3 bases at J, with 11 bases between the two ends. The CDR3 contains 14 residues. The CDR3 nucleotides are TGTGCCAGCAGAGCCGACAGCCACACCGGGGAGCTGTTTTTT. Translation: CASRADSHTGELFF.

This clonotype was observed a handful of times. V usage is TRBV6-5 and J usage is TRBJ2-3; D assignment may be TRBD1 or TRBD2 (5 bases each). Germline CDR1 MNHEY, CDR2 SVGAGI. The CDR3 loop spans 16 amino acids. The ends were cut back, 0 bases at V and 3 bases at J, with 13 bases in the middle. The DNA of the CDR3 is TGTGCCAGCAGTTACTCCCCTCGGGGCAGTACAGATACGCAGTATTTT. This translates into CASSYSPRGSTDTQYF.

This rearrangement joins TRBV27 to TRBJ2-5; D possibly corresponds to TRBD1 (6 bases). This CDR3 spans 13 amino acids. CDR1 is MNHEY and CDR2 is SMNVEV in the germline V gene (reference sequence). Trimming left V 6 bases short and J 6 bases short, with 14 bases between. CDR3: CASSPGESQTQYF. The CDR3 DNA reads TGTGCCAGCAGCCCAGGGGAGAGTCAGACCCAGTACTTC.

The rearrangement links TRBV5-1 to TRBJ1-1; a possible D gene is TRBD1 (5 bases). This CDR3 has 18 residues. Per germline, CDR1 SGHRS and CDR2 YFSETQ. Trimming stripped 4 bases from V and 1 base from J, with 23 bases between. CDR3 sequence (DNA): TGCGCCAGCAGCCCACGGGACCAGAAAGGGGCCAAGAACACTGAAGCTTTCTTT. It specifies CASSPRDQKGAKNTEAFF.

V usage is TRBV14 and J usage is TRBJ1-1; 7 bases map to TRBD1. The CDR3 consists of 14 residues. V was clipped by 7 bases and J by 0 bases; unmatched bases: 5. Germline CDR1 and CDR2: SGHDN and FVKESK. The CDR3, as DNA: TGTGCCAGCACCCGACAGGGCCTGAACACTGAAGCTTTCTTT. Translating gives CASTRQGLNTEAFF.

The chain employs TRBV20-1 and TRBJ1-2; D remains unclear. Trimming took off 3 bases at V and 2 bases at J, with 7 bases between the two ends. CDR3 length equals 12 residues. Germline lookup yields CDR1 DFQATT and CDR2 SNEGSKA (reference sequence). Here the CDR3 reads CSASSNNYGYTF. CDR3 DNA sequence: TGCAGTGCTAGTAGTAACAACTATGGCTACACCTTC.

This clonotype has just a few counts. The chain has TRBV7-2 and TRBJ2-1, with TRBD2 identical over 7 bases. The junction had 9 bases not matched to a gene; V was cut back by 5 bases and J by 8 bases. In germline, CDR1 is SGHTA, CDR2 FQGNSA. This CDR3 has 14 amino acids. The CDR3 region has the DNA TGTGCCAGCAGCGAATACGGGGGGTTGGATGAGCAGTTCTTC. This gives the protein CASSEYGGLDEQFF.

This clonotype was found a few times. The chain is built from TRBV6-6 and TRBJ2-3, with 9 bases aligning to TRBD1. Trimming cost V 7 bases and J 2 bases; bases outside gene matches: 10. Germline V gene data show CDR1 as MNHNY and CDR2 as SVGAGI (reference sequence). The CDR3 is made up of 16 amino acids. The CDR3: CASISATGGLTDTQYF. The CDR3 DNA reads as TGTGCCAGCATCTCCGCGACAGGGGGACTCACAGATACGCAGTATTTT.

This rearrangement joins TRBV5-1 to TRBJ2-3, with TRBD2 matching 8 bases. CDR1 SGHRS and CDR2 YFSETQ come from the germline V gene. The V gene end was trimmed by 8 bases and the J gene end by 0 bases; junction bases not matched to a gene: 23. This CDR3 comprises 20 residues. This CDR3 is CARSHPLKRGPHSSTDTQYF. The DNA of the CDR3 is TGCGCCAGGTCGCACCCTCTTAAGCGGGGGCCCCACTCTAGCACAGATACGCAGTATTTT. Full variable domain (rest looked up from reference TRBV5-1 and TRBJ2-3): KAGVTQTPRYLIKTRGQQVTLSCSPISGHRSVSWYQQTPGQGLQFLFEYFSETQRNKGNFPGRFSGRQFSNSRSEMNVSTLELGDSALYLCARSHPLKRGPHSSTDTQYFGPGTRLTVL.

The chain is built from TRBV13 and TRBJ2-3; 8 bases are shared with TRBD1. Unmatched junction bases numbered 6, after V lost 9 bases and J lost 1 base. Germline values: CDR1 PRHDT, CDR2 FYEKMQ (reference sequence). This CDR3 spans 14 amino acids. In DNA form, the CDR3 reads TGTGCCAGTATGACAGGGGAGGGCACAGATACGCAGTATTTT. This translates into CASMTGEGTDTQYF.

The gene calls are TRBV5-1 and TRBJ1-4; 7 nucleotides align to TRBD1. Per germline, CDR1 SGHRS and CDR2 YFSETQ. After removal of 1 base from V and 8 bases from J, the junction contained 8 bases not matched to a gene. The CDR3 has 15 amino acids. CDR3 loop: CASSLRTGEAEKLFF. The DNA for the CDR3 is TGCGCCAGCAGCTTGAGGACAGGCGAGGCGGAAAAACTGTTTTTT.

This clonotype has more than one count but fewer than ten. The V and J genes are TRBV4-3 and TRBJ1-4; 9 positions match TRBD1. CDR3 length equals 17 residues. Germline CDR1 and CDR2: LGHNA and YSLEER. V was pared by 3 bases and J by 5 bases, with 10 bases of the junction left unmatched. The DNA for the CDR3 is TGCGCCAGCAGCCAGGGACAGGGAGGAACCCAAAATGAAAAACTGTTTTTT. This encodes CASSQGQGGTQNEKLFF.

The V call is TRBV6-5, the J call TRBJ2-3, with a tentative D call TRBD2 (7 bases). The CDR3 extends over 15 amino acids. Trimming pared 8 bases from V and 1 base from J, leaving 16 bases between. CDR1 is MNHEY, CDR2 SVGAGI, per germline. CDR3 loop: CASEGWGGGTDTQYF. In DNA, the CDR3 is TGTGCCAGCGAAGGTTGGGGGGGCGGCACAGATACGCAGTATTTT.